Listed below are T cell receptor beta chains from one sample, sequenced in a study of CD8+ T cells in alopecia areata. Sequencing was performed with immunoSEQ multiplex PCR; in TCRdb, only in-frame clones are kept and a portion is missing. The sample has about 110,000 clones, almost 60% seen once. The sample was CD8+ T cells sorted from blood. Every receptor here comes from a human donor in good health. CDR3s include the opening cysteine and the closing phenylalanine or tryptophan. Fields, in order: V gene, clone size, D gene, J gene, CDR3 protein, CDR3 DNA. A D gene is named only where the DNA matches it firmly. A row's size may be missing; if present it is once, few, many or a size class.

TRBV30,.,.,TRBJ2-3,CAWSTGRTDTQYF,TGTGCCTGGAGTACAGGGAGGACAGATACGCAGTATTTT
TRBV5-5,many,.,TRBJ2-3,CASSLVEGDTDTQYF,TGTGCCAGCAGCTTGGTAGAGGGTGACACAGATACGCAGTATTTT
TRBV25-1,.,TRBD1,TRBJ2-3,CASSEEWVTGGWTDTQYF,TGTGCCAGCAGTGAAGAGTGGGTGACAGGGGGGTGGACAGATACGCAGTATTTT
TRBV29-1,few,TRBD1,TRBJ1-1,CSAWTGVNTEAFF,TGCAGCGCGTGGACAGGGGTTAACACTGAAGCTTTCTTT
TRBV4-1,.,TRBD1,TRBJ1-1,CASSQEPRGRTEAFF,TGCGCCAGCAGCCAAGAGCCGAGGGGGCGGACTGAAGCTTTCTTT
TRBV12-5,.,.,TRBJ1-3,CASGHRPGIPGNTIYF,TGTGCTAGTGGTCACCGCCCGGGGATCCCTGGAAACACCATATATTTT
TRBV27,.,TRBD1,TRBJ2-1,CASTGGKEQFF,TGTGCCAGCACAGGGGGCAAGGAGCAGTTCTTC
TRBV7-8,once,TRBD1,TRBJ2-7,CASSLGQEPGHF,TGTGCCAGCAGCCTTGGACAGGAGCCAGGGCACTTC
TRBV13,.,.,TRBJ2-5,CASSLTGEETQYF,TGTGCCAGCAGCTTGACGGGGGAGGAGACCCAGTACTTC
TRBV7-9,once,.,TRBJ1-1,CASSLGGVNTEAFF,TGTGCCAGCAGCTTAGGGGGGGTGAACACTGAAGCTTTCTTT
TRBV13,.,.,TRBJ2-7,CASSFNQGRDSYEQYF,TGTGCCAGCAGCTTCAACCAGGGGAGGGACTCCTACGAGCAGTACTTC
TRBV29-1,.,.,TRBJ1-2,CSVLPGVYGYTF,TGCAGCGTCCTACCGGGAGTCTATGGCTACACCTTC
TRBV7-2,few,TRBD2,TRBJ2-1,CASSPGLAGFNEQFF,TGTGCCAGCAGCCCGGGACTAGCGGGGTTTAATGAGCAGTTCTTC
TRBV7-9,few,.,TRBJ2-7,CASSSDYEQYF,TGTGCCAGCAGCTCCGATTACGAGCAGTACTTC
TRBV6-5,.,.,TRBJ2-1,CASSYTTGWDEQFF,TGTGCCAGCAGTTACACGACCGGGTGGGATGAGCAGTTCTTC
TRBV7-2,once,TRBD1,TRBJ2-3,CASSSGTVNTDTQYF,TGTGCCAGCAGTTCCGGGACAGTTAACACAGATACGCAGTATTTT
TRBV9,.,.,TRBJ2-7,CASSVGGSSYEQYF,TGTGCCAGCAGCGTAGGAGGGAGCTCCTACGAGCAGTACTTC
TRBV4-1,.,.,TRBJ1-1,CASSQESGSRTEAFF,TGCGCCAGCAGCCAAGAGTCAGGGTCGCGCACTGAAGCTTTCTTT
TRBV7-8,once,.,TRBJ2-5,CASTSEEGEETQYF,TGTGCCAGCACCTCAGAAGAGGGGGAAGAGACCCAGTACTTC
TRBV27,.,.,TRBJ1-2,CASSFQGGYGYTF,TGTGCCAGCAGTTTTCAGGGCGGCTATGGCTACACCTTC
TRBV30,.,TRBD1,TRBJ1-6,CAWSDDRANSPLHF,TGTGCCTGGAGTGACGACAGGGCTAATTCACCCCTCCACTTT
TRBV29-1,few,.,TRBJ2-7,CSVEDPRSNEQYF,TGCAGCGTTGAAGATCCAAGATCCAACGAGCAGTACTTC
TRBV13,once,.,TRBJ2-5,CASSLGRGGAKETQYF,TGTGCCAGCAGCTTGGGACGCGGAGGGGCGAAAGAGACCCAGTACTTC
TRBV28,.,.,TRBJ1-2,CASSPGLPFWDYTF,TGTGCCAGTTCTCCGGGACTGCCCTTCTGGGACTACACCTTC
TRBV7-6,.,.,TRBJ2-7,CASSLEATETYEQYF,TGTGCCAGCAGCTTAGAAGCGACGGAGACCTACGAGCAGTACTTC
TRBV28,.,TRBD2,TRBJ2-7,CASSLGGGTSPYEQYF,TGTGCCAGCAGTTTAGGGGGGGGGACTAGCCCCTACGAGCAGTACTTC
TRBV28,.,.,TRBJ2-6,CASTGGANVLTF,TGTGCCAGCACAGGTGGGGCCAACGTCCTGACTTTC
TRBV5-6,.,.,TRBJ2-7,CASSPGNYEQYF,TGTGCCAGCAGCCCCGGGAACTACGAGCAGTACTTC
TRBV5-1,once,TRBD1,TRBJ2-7,CASTLTGTGIGEQYF,TGCGCCAGCACCCTTACCGGGACAGGGATTGGCGAGCAGTACTTC
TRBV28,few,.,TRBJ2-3,CASSSSTSTDTQYF,TGTGCCAGCAGTTCCTCTACTAGCACAGATACGCAGTATTTT
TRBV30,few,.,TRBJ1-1,CAWRGTSTTGPMNTEAFF,TGTGCCTGGAGGGGGACAAGTACCACGGGCCCGATGAACACTGAAGCTTTCTTT
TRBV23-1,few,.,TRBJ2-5,CASRPGGGETQYF,TGCGCCAGCCGCCCAGGGGGAGGAGAGACCCAGTACTTC
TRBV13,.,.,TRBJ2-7,CASSLGLPLSSYEQYF,TGTGCCAGCAGCTTAGGCCTCCCCCTCAGCTCCTACGAGCAGTACTTC
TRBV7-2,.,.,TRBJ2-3,CASSWGLFLGGTDTQYF,TGTGCCAGCAGCTGGGGTCTCTTCCTAGGGGGCACAGATACGCAGTATTTT
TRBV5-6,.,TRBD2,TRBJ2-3,CASSLGSGGRDTQYF,TGTGCCAGCAGCTTGGGCAGCGGGGGGCGGGATACGCAGTATTTT
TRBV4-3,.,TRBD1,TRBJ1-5,CASSQDTGQTQPQHF,TGCGCCAGCAGCCAAGATACGGGACAGACACAGCCCCAGCATTTT
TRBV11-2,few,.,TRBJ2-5,CASSLGGTNQETQYF,TGTGCCAGCAGCTTAGGAGGGACCAACCAAGAGACCCAGTACTTC
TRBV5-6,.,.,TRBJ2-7,CASSPGGTYYEQYF,TGTGCCAGCAGCCCCGGTGGGACTTACTACGAGCAGTACTTC
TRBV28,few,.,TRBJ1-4,CASSFLANEKLFF,TGTGCCAGCAGTTTTTTAGCGAATGAAAAACTGTTTTTT
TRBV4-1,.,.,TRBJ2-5,CASSHPETASGETQYF,TGCGCCAGCAGCCATCCTGAGACAGCCTCCGGGGAGACCCAGTACTTC
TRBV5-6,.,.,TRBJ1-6,CASSLGTGFSPLHF,TGTGCCAGCAGCTTAGGAACAGGGTTTTCACCCCTCCACTTT
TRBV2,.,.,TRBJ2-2,CASSEPLKGLTGELFF,TGTGCCAGCAGTGAGCCCCTGAAGGGGCTTACCGGGGAGCTGTTTTTT
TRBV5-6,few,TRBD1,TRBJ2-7,CASSSETGNSYEQYF,TGTGCCAGCAGCTCTGAGACAGGGAACTCCTACGAGCAGTACTTC
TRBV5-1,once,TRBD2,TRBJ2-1,CASSPGLAGGFNEQFF,TGCGCCAGCAGCCCGGGACTAGCCGGGGGCTTTAATGAGCAGTTCTTC
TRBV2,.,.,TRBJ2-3,CASYDSTDTQYF,TGTGCCAGCTATGACTCAACCGATACGCAGTATTTT
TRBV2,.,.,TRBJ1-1,CASSVNRMNTEAFF,TGTGCCAGCAGTGTTAACAGGATGAACACTGAAGCTTTCTTT
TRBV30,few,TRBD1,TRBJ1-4,CAWSEPQGTEKLFF,TGTGCCTGGAGCGAACCACAGGGGACAGAAAAACTGTTTTTT
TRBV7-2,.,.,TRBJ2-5,CASSSRGTQYF,TGTGCCAGCAGCTCCCGAGGGACCCAGTACTTC